The clone carrying this T cell receptor (beta chain) was recorded many times. The antigen remains unidentified. This specimen comes from a study of CD8 T cells in ankylosing spondylitis. The study, taken as a whole, reports: Clones tied to disease were said to be significantly enriched in matched ankylosing spondylitis synovial fluid. Prior work had noted some motif variants in reactive arthritis blood and synovial fluid. One TCR beta motif, made up of 7 or 8 highly homologous variants, appeared characteristic of ankylosing spondylitis blood.

V lost 4 bases and J lost 9, with 13 bases in between. The CDR3 has 14 residues. Construction of TCR beta libraries was performed using quantitative 5'-RACE with molecular barcodes. Using its own MiXCR run on the 5' RACE reads, TCRdb lists one record per CDR3 protein. The sample contains under 850,000 distinct CDR3 sequences, around a fifth of which appear only once. This rearrangement joins TRBV12-3 or TRBV12-4 to TRBJ1-6; D uncertain. The source material was blood, either unsorted or a sorted T cell fraction (not recorded which). This receptor was identified in a male donor with ankylosing spondylitis. The CDR3 DNA reads TGTGCCAGCAGTTGGTCAGGAGTTCGTTCACCCCTCCACTTT. Protein product: CASSWSGVRSPLHF.